This T cell receptor (beta chain) was identified in a study of blood T cells in healthy people across ages. The use of a sample-barcoded 5' primer and a J-beta primer mix characterized a second PCR of about 7 to 12 cycles. TCRdb analysed the 5' RACE reads with MiXCR anew, one entry per CDR3 protein. The table shows some 1,800,000 distinct CDR3 sequences, with roughly 43% occurring only once. A word on this clonotype: Antigen specificity is unknown. The germline gene is not matched at one end of the junction; a read error may be the cause.

Overall study results and limits: More naive CD4+ cells and higher diversity marked long-lived donors relative to aged donors.

The CDR3 runs 16 residues. Looked up from germline, CDR1 is SSHAT and CDR2 is FNYEAQ (reference sequence). V usage is TRBV7-7 and J usage is TRBJ2-1, with D unclear. The sample was blood. This clonotype was sampled from a human donor in good health. CDR3 sequence: CASSPQLRYSYNEQFF. The DNA for the CDR3 is TGTGCTAGCAGCCCACAGTTGAGGTACTCCTACAATGAGCAGTTCTTC.